This T cell receptor (beta chain) was profiled in a study of T-cell memory formation after mild COVID-19 (dated by TCRdb to about 2021). Context from the whole study: TCR sequence clusters from the two donors were largely donor specific. Two young, previously healthy adult volunteers, one female and one male, were included in the cohort. In a couple of donors, T-cell clones that expanded and contracted after mild COVID-19 were tracked by sequencing TCRalpha and TCRbeta repertoires over time.

Sequencing was carried out with an Illumina NovaSeq 6000. cDNA libraries for TCRalpha and TCRbeta were prepared by 5'RACE using constant-segment primers, with sample barcodes and unique molecular identifiers added. Trizol reagent was used to extract RNA from every sample. The libraries were amplified in two PCR steps, and the second step added a second sample barcode and Illumina TruSeq adapters. Sequencing of libraries was performed on an Illumina NovaSeq with 2 x 150 bp paired-end reads. For the original study's pipeline: The reads were demultiplexed and collapsed into UMI-guided consensus sequences using migec v1.2.7. With mixcr v2.1.11, UMI consensuses were aligned to TRA and TRB V and J templates and assembled into clonotypes. Clonotypes were classified as expanded or contracted when called significant by both edgeR and NoisET, with noise models trained on biological replicates. edgeR calls used a false discovery rate-adjusted p below 0.01 and a log2 fold-change threshold of 1. As an exploratory analysis of dynamics, PCA with hierarchical clustering was applied to max-normalized trajectories of the 1000 most abundant clonotypes. Separately sequenced CD4+ and CD8+ repertoires were used to assign a CD4 or CD8 phenotype to each responding clone. TCRdb reprocessed the public reads (quality trimming at Q25 with fastp, clone calling with MiXCR) and kept in-frame beta chains. Every entry covers one CDR3 protein and lists the most common genes and DNA from its rows. TCRdb assigned the V and J calls; the authors' analysis was not used. The sample profile shows about 470,000 distinct CDR3 sequences; more than 20% of them were found once. Under 15% of the sample comes from the top ten.

The study at large found these results: Whether the second-wave clones peaking on day 37 were SARS-CoV-2 specific was not confirmed. The study included only a couple of mild cases, and larger cohorts that include severe cases with pre-infection samples were judged to be necessary. Contracting CD4+ clones were found mainly in CM and EM memory subsets, while CD8+ clones were enriched in EMRA. Some responding clones were found in pre-infection memory, which suggests that pre-existing cross-reactive memory T cells took part in the SARS-CoV-2 response. Balanced CD4/CD8 phenotypes were observed for clones contracting from day 15 to 85, whereas a bias towards CD4+ was observed for a second wave of clones expanding from day 15 to 37.

In regard to this clonotype: Its specific antigen is unknown. Base qualities are not at hand, and no much larger clone is one base apart.

Taken from cysteine to phenylalanine, the CDR3 has 15 residues. The kept DNA is CDR3 alone, 45 bases in frame from the first base. Germline trimming: 2 bases from V, 5 bases from J; junction bases outside gene matches: 3. The germline V gene (reference sequence) supplies CDR1 LNHDA and CDR2 SQIVND. Ficoll-Paque density gradient centrifugation was used to isolate PBMCs. This sequence originates from an adult woman who had mild COVID-19 (a few samples of this study predate the infection). The sample titles of this study are shuffled in the database, so cell type and time point are left out; the donor was told from shared clones. The rearranged chain carries TRBV19 and TRBJ2-1, with 10 junctional bases fitting TRBD1. Sequenced material: PBMCs or a T cell subset sorted from them (not recorded which). The CDR3 corresponds to CASSIRDRGNNEQFF. The sequenced DNA: TGTGCCAGTAGTATAAGGGACAGGGGCAACAATGAGCAGTTCTTC.